Presented here are 30 T cell receptor beta chains from one specimen sequenced in a study of T-cell memory formation after mild COVID-19. TCRdb re-analysed the 5' RACE reads in MiXCR, keeping a single row per CDR3 protein. The profile shows under 300,000 distinct CDR3 sequences, about 16% of them singletons. Sequenced material: PBMCs or a T cell subset sorted from them (not recorded which). These receptors all stem from a man aged 18 to 30 who had mild COVID-19 (a few samples of this study predate the infection). Cell type and time point are not known.

V gene TRBV9 combines with J gene TRBJ2-7; D call uncertain. Germline CDR1 reads SGDLS; CDR2 reads YYNGEE. The CDR3 is 13 amino acids. V was cut by 0 bases and J by 7 bases, with 11 bases left in between. The CDR3 DNA reads as TGTGCCAGCAGCGTAGACTACCTGGGAGAGCAGTACTTC. This sequence encodes CASSVDYLGEQYF.

The sample holds many counts of this clonotype. The chain employs TRBV4-2 and TRBJ1-5; possibly TRBD1 for D (6 bases). V lost 1 base and J lost 9, with 10 bases in between. Germline V gene data show CDR1 as LGHNA and CDR2 as YNFKEQ. CDR3 length equals 13 residues. For the CDR3, the DNA is TGTGCCAGCAGCCAAGGACAGGAGAGGCCCCAGCATTTT. This gives the protein CASSQGQERPQHF.

J is TRBJ2-5 and V is TRBV28, with TRBD2 identical over 8 bases. The CDR3 extends over 14 amino acids. The germline V gene has CDR1 MDHEN and CDR2 SYDVKM. The ends lost 6 bases at V and 6 bases at J; junction bases unmatched: 9. CDR3 nucleotides: TGTGCCAGCAGCCCTCCGGGGGGGGGGCAGACCCAGTACTTC. Translated: CASSPPGGGQTQYF.

This clonotype was counted between two and nine times. The chain's CDR3 is CASSPSRQGALGNQPQHF. CDR3 nucleotide sequence: TGTGCCAGCAGCCCGTCTCGGCAGGGGGCCTTGGGCAATCAGCCCCAGCATTTT. The chain links TRBV7-8 to TRBJ1-5; 8 bases map to TRBD1. This CDR3 is 18 amino acids long. Germline V CDR1 and CDR2: SGHVS, FQNEAQ. The junction had 14 bases not matched to a gene; V was cut back by 5 bases and J by 2 bases. Drawing the rest from reference TRBV7-8 and TRBJ1-5, the complete variable domain is GAGVSQSPRYKVAKRGQDVALRCDPISGHVSLFWYQQALGQGPEFLTYFQNEAQLDKSGLPSDRFFAERPEGSVSTLKIQRTQQEDSAVYLCASSPSRQGALGNQPQHFGDGTRLSIL.

V gene TRBV10-2 combines with J gene TRBJ1-1, with D uncertain. The CDR3 covers 14 residues. Trimming pared 2 bases from V and 0 bases from J, leaving 7 bases between. Germline assignment: CDR1 WSHSY and CDR2 SAAADI. CDR3 loop: CASSERSLNTEAFF. CDR3 DNA sequence: TGCGCCAGCAGTGAGAGGTCTCTGAACACTGAAGCTTTCTTT.

In its sample, this clonotype was seen a few times. The chain recombines TRBV5-1 with TRBJ2-2; D tentatively fits TRBD1 or TRBD2 (5 bases each). Germline CDR1 is SGHRS and CDR2 is YFSETQ. The ends were cut back, 2 bases at V and 0 bases at J, with 11 bases in the middle. The CDR3 totals 16 residues. CDR3 DNA sequence: TGCGCCAGCAGCTTTGGGGGATCCGCGAACACCGGGGAGCTGTTTTTT. Translated: CASSFGGSANTGELFF.

The J gene is TRBJ2-1, the V gene TRBV5-1; tentatively, D is TRBD1 or TRBD2 (7 bases each). The CDR3 has 15 amino acids. CDR1 and CDR2 from the germline V gene are SGHRS and YFSETQ. Trimming shortened V by 3 bases and J by 2 bases, and 12 bases separated the two germline ends. Here the CDR3 reads CASSSPGGAYNEQFF. For the CDR3, the DNA is TGCGCCAGCAGCTCGCCAGGGGGGGCCTACAATGAGCAGTTCTTC.

This clonotype was seen more than once but under ten times. The chain combines TRBV7-9 with TRBJ2-1; D might be TRBD2 (5 bases). CDR1 SEHNR and CDR2 FQNEAQ come from the germline V gene (reference sequence). The germline V and J ends were trimmed by 5 bases and 8 bases, with 13 bases remaining between them. The CDR3 has 13 residues. The CDR3 spells CASSPTPGDEQFF. The CDR3 DNA is TGTGCCAGCAGCCCAACGCCCGGGGATGAGCAGTTCTTC.

There are a few counts of this clonotype. The V and J genes are TRBV18 and TRBJ2-7; 13 bases are shared with TRBD2. Germline CDR1 reads KGHSH; CDR2 reads LQKENI. CDR3 length equals 17 residues. V was pared by 6 bases and J by 1 base, with 9 bases of the junction left unmatched. The CDR3 reads CASSLTSGGALSYEQYF. Written as DNA, the CDR3 is TGTGCCAGCTCCCTTACTAGCGGGGGGGCCTTGTCCTACGAGCAGTACTTC.

The sample holds a few counts of this clonotype. The chain combines TRBV10-3 with TRBJ1-2, with D possibly matching TRBD1 (5 bases). Trimming took off 4 bases at V and 2 bases at J, with 11 bases between the two ends. Per germline, CDR1 ENHRY and CDR2 SYGVKD. This CDR3 has 14 amino acids. The CDR3 nucleotides are TGTGCCATCAGTGCGGGGGACGGGAACTATGGCTACACCTTC. Translated: CAISAGDGNYGYTF.

V and J are TRBV5-1 and TRBJ2-1; possible D gene TRBD1, 6 bases. CDR3 length: 15 amino acids. Germline V gene lookup returns CDR1 SGHRS and CDR2 YFSETQ. V was cut by 5 bases and J by 6 bases, with 18 bases left in between. The CDR3 spells CASSFTGTPANEQFF. CDR3 coding DNA: TGCGCCAGCAGTTTCACCGGGACACCAGCCAATGAGCAGTTCTTC.

The chain is built from TRBV5-4 and TRBJ1-6; D not resolved. There are 13 residues in the CDR3. Trimming removed 10 bases from V and 0 bases from J, with 8 bases in between. Germline assignment: CDR1 SGHNT and CDR2 YYREEE (reference sequence). This CDR3 is CAYKSSYNSPLHF. CDR3 coding DNA: TGTGCCTACAAATCCTCCTATAATTCACCCCTCCACTTT.

This clonotype appeared a few times. CDR3 sequence: CASSSTGQPQHF. The DNA of the CDR3 is TGTGCCAGCAGCTCAACGGGTCAGCCCCAGCATTTT. This chain uses TRBV12-3 or TRBV12-4 with TRBJ1-5; no reliable D call. CDR3 length: 12 amino acids. Trimming cost V 6 bases and J 6 bases, with 9 bases left between them.

This clonotype showed up just a few times. The J gene is TRBJ1-1, the V gene TRBV7-3; 7 bases fit TRBD1. Germline V gives CDR1 SGHTA, CDR2 FQGTGA. V dropped 0 bases and J dropped 6; count of bases not matched to a gene: 1. The CDR3 is 13 amino acids. For the CDR3, the DNA is TGTGCCAGCAGCTTAACGGGACAGTCTGAAGCTTTCTTT. As protein: CASSLTGQSEAFF. Based on the CDR3 plus reference TRBV7-3 and TRBJ1-1, the full variable domain is GAGVSQTPSNKVTEKGKYVELRCDPISGHTALYWYRQSLGQGPEFLIYFQGTGAADDSGLPNDRFFAVRPEGSVSTLKIQRTERGDSAVYLCASSLTGQSEAFFGQGTRLTVV.

This clonotype was counted at least ten times. The chain has TRBV4-2 and TRBJ2-3, with 15 bases identical to TRBD2. Germline V lookup: CDR1 LGHNA, CDR2 YNFKEQ. V shed 3 bases and J 2 bases; nucleotides not matched to a gene: 3. The CDR3 runs to 17 residues. This chain's CDR3 is CASSQGLAGGVTDTQYF. The CDR3 coding sequence is TGTGCCAGCAGCCAGGGACTAGCGGGGGGTGTCACAGATACGCAGTATTTT.

The rearrangement links TRBV7-2 to TRBJ1-2; D is unresolved. This CDR3 contains 14 residues. The V end lost 2 bases, the J end lost 2 bases, and 9 bases lay between the germline ends. Germline-derived CDR1 and CDR2 are SGHTA and FQGNSA. The CDR3 sequence is CASSLSAGNYGYTF. Here the CDR3 DNA reads TGTGCCAGCAGCTTAAGTGCCGGAAACTATGGCTACACCTTC.

The chain carries TRBV5-1 and TRBJ2-6; 7 positions agree with TRBD2. CDR1 is SGHRS, CDR2 YFSETQ, per germline. Trimming at V came to 4 bases and at J to 3 bases, leaving 7 bases not matched to a gene. This CDR3 comprises 16 residues. This chain's CDR3 is CASSRSAGDGANVLTF. The CDR3 bases are TGCGCCAGCAGCCGTTCCGCGGGGGATGGGGCCAACGTCCTGACTTTC.

The sample holds a few counts of this clonotype. The CDR3 DNA sequence: TGTGCCAGCAGCTTAGAGAGCGCAGGGGGCAATTCACCCCTCCACTTT. Residues: CASSLESAGGNSPLHF. The gene calls are TRBV7-6 and TRBJ1-6; 8 nucleotides agree with TRBD1. V was clipped by 1 base and J by 7 bases; unmatched bases: 6. There are 16 residues in the CDR3. In germline, CDR1 is SGHVS, CDR2 FNYEAQ.

This clonotype was observed at least ten times. The chain is built from TRBV12-3 or TRBV12-4 and TRBJ1-2, with D hard to call. CDR3 length: 10 residues. Trimming took off 4 bases at V and 7 bases at J, with 4 bases between the two ends. The CDR3 DNA sequence: TGTGCCAGCAGTTCGTTTGGCTACACCTTC. This translates into CASSSFGYTF.

Ten or more counts support this clonotype. This sequence joins TRBV5-1 and TRBJ2-7, with D possibly matching TRBD1 (6 bases). From germline, CDR1 is SGHRS and CDR2 YFSETQ. CDR3 size: 15 residues. Between the trimmed V and J ends, which lost 4 bases and 2 bases, there was a span of 16 bases. CDR3 amino acids: CASSPQQGGPYEQYF. CDR3 nucleotides: TGCGCCAGCAGCCCGCAACAAGGGGGTCCCTACGAGCAGTACTTC.

This clonotype was counted a few times. V and J are TRBV28 and TRBJ1-5; D ambiguous. This CDR3 is 14 amino acids long. Trimming removed 4 bases from V and 6 bases from J, with 13 bases in between. Germline CDR1 reads MDHEN; CDR2 reads SYDVKM. CDR3: CASSSPMTGQPQHF. CDR3 DNA sequence: TGTGCCAGCAGTTCCCCCATGACTGGTCAGCCCCAGCATTTT.

The J gene is TRBJ2-7, the V gene TRBV6-5; 7 positions match TRBD1. The length of the CDR3 is 13 residues. V was clipped by 7 bases and J by 2 bases; unmatched bases: 5. Per the germline V gene, CDR1 is MNHEY and CDR2 is SVGAGI. The CDR3 loop reads CASTSGQTYEQYF. DNA of the CDR3: TGTGCCAGCACCTCGGGACAGACCTACGAGCAGTACTTC.

This chain connects TRBV5-1 to TRBJ1-2; 9 bases fit TRBD1. Trimming at V came to 4 bases and at J to 2 bases, leaving 6 bases not matched to a gene. This CDR3 contains 15 residues. The germline CDR1 and CDR2 sequences are SGHRS and YFSETQ. The CDR3 coding sequence is TGCGCCAGCAGCCGGGGGACAGGGCTAAACTATGGCTACACCTTC. Encoded protein: CASSRGTGLNYGYTF.

This chain joins TRBV10-3 and TRBJ2-5; 8 bases are shared with TRBD2. The J segment lost 2 bases and the V segment lost 8 bases, leaving 4 bases of the junction unmatched. This CDR3 region has 13 residues. Germline V CDR1 and CDR2: ENHRY, SYGVKD. CDR3 coding DNA: TGTGCCATCTCGACTAGCGAGCAAGAGACCCAGTACTTC. Its translation is CAISTSEQETQYF.

This clonotype occurred a few times. The V gene is TRBV3-1, the J gene TRBJ2-5, with D possibly being TRBD2 (6 bases). Germline V gene sequence: CDR1 LGHDT, CDR2 YNNKEL (reference sequence). Trimming removed 4 bases from V and 7 bases from J, with 19 bases in between. The CDR3 is 15 amino acids. CDR3 residues: CASSPGVRALGTQYF. The CDR3 DNA sequence: TGTGCCAGCAGCCCGGGGGTGAGAGCCCTAGGGACCCAGTACTTC.

This clonotype was counted a few times. The chain employs TRBV20-1 and TRBJ2-5, with a weak D call TRBD2 (5 bases). Germline values: CDR1 DFQATT, CDR2 SNEGSKA (reference sequence). The CDR3 covers 13 residues. Trimming removed 1 base from V and 1 base from J, with 7 bases in between. The CDR3 reads CSARGSGQETQYF. CDR3 DNA: TGCAGTGCTAGAGGGAGCGGCCAAGAGACCCAGTACTTC.

The V and J genes are TRBV20-1 and TRBJ2-7, with a weak D call TRBD1 (6 bases). Germline CDR1 reads DFQATT; CDR2 reads SNEGSKA (reference sequence). There are 12 residues in the CDR3. Trimming removed 2 bases from V and 10 bases from J, with 15 bases in between. CDR3 region: CSARLGQFEQYF. The DNA for the CDR3 is TGCAGTGCTAGACTTGGACAGTTCGAACAGTACTTC.

This clonotype has just a few counts. V usage is TRBV20-1 and J usage is TRBJ2-5; 10 bases map to TRBD2. The CDR3 is 18 amino acids. Germline CDR1 is DFQATT and CDR2 is SNEGSKA (reference sequence). The V gene end was trimmed by 0 bases and the J gene end by 3 bases; junction bases not matched to a gene: 13. CDR3 bases: TGCAGTGCTAGAGATTTTCGAGCGGGGGGGTATGGTAAAGAGACCCAGTACTTC. Protein: CSARDFRAGGYGKETQYF.

The chain has TRBV7-2 and TRBJ2-3; D gene uncertain. Germline V gene data show CDR1 as SGHTA and CDR2 as FQGNSA. The V end was cut by 1 base, the J end by 7 bases, with 18 bases between. This CDR3 has 16 amino acids. The CDR3 reads CASSLVAEFLLNTQYF. For the CDR3, the DNA is TGTGCCAGCAGCTTAGTGGCAGAGTTCCTCCTAAATACGCAGTATTTT.

J is TRBJ2-3 and V is TRBV5-1; D call uncertain. Trimming took 0 bases from V and 0 from J, leaving 5 bases between them. The CDR3 consists of 14 residues. Germline V CDR1 and CDR2: SGHRS, YFSETQ. The CDR3 region is CASSLELSTDTQYF. CDR3 sequence (DNA): TGCGCCAGCAGCTTGGAATTAAGCACAGATACGCAGTATTTT.